The 27 T cell receptor beta chains below were found in one sample sequenced in a study of cytomegalovirus exposure and HLA in healthy donors. PCR was performed using 60 Vbeta and 13 Jbeta primers. Repertoires were generated with immunoSEQ multiplex PCR, while TCRdb's copy carries only in-frame clones and drops some. The sample gives about 100,000 clones, roughly 79% of which show up once; 4.2% is in the top ten. Material for sequencing was PBMCs. These receptor sequences come from a woman aged 65 to 85 in good health and CMV-seropositive.

The chain links TRBV27 to TRBJ2-5; 7 bases are shared with TRBD1. Germline trimming cut 2 bases from V and 4 bases from J; bases unmatched to any gene: 4. The CDR3 is made up of 14 amino acids. Germline V CDR1 and CDR2: MNHEY, SMNVEV (reference sequence). As DNA, the CDR3 is TGTGCCAGCAGTTTAGAGGCAGGGGGAGAGACCCAGTACTTC. Protein: CASSLEAGGETQYF.

The chain couples TRBV2 to TRBJ2-1; 10 bases are shared with TRBD2. V gave up 7 bases and J gave up 3 bases; unmatched junction bases: 6. CDR1 is SNHLY and CDR2 is FYNNEI in the germline V gene. This CDR3 is built from 15 residues. In DNA, the CDR3 is TGTGCCAGCAAAGGAGCTAGCGGGAGCTACAATGAGCAGTTCTTC. Encoded protein: CASKGASGSYNEQFF.

This rearrangement joins TRBV7-2 to TRBJ1-1; D is perhaps TRBD1 (5 bases). Trimming shortened V by 1 base and J by 7 bases, and 16 bases separated the two germline ends. Germline CDR1 is SGHTA and CDR2 is FQGNSA. This CDR3 has 15 residues. CDR3 protein: CASSLVGGTGIEAFF. CDR3 nucleotides: TGTGCCAGCAGCTTAGTAGGAGGGACGGGGATTGAAGCTTTCTTT.

This clone was seen repeatedly, ten times or more. The chain recombines TRBV6-6 with TRBJ2-7; TRBD1 agrees at 9 bases. Germline-derived CDR1 and CDR2 are MNHNY and SVGAGI (reference sequence). There are 14 residues in the CDR3. V trimming: 7 bases; J trimming: 6 bases; junction bases outside the gene matches: 10. CDR3 sequence reads: CASTLAGTGSEQYF. The CDR3 region has the DNA TGTGCCAGCACCCTCGCCGGGACAGGGTCCGAGCAGTACTTC.

This chain uses TRBV19 with TRBJ2-4; 7 bases fit TRBD2. This CDR3 spans 17 amino acids. The J segment lost 0 bases and the V segment lost 1 base, leaving 6 bases of the junction unmatched. Germline CDR1 is LNHDA and CDR2 is SQIVND (reference sequence). CDR3 residues: CASSIVGRGLAKNIQYF. In DNA, the CDR3 is TGTGCCAGTAGTATAGTTGGGCGGGGGTTAGCCAAAAACATTCAGTACTTC.

CDR3 region: CASSVKGAWDYGYTF. CDR3 bases: TGTGCCAGCAGCGTAAAGGGGGCGTGGGACTATGGCTACACCTTC. The chain couples TRBV9 to TRBJ1-2, with 7 bases matching TRBD1. Germline loops: CDR1 SGDLS, CDR2 YYNGEE. The CDR3 totals 15 residues. V was clipped by 1 base and J by 3 bases; unmatched bases: 6.

The chain joins TRBV7-2 to TRBJ2-3; 13 bases are a match to TRBD2. The junction had 5 bases not matched to a gene; V was cut back by 4 bases and J by 4 bases. The CDR3 contains 16 residues. The germline CDR1 and CDR2 sequences are SGHTA and FQGNSA. The chain's CDR3 is CASSSGTSGNSDTQYF. The CDR3, as DNA: TGTGCCAGCAGCTCCGGGACTAGCGGGAACTCAGATACGCAGTATTTT.

DNA for the CDR3: TGCGCCAGCAGCCGGGCCGGGCAGGGCTCCTACAATGAGCAGTTCTTC. This codes for CASSRAGQGSYNEQFF. The chain has TRBV5-1 and TRBJ2-1; D might be TRBD1 (5 bases). The CDR3 loop spans 16 amino acids. Germline V gives CDR1 SGHRS, CDR2 YFSETQ. V lost 4 bases to trimming and J lost 0 bases, with 14 bases between them.

The chain employs TRBV18 and TRBJ2-5; D gene uncertain. CDR3 length: 13 amino acids. Germline CDR1 KGHSH, CDR2 LQKENI. The V and J ends lost 1 base and 5 bases respectively, with 8 bases between them. The CDR3 reads CASSPLHSETQYF. The CDR3 DNA is TGTGCCAGCTCACCACTTCACTCTGAGACCCAGTACTTC. Supplemented by reference TRBV18 and TRBJ2-5, the full variable domain reads NAGVMQNPRHLVRRRGQEARLRCSPMKGHSHVYWYRQLPEEGLKFMVYLQKENIIDESGMPKERFSAEFPKEGPSILRIQQVVRGDSAAYFCASSPLHSETQYFGPGTRLLVL.

The chain carries TRBV5-1 and TRBJ2-7; TRBD1 is a possible D gene (5 bases). Germline loops: CDR1 SGHRS, CDR2 YFSETQ. The CDR3 totals 13 residues. The V and J ends lost 3 bases and 6 bases respectively, with 13 bases between them. CDR3 sequence (DNA): TGCGCCAGCAGCTGGAAAACAGGAACCGAGCAGTACTTC. Translated, it gives CASSWKTGTEQYF.

V and J are TRBV5-4 and TRBJ2-5, with D possibly TRBD1 on 6 matching bases. The CDR3 consists of 13 residues. Germline-derived CDR1 and CDR2 are SGHNT and YYREEE (reference sequence). With 4 bases removed from V and 4 bases from J, the gap between germline ends came to 11 bases. CDR3 bases: TGTGCCAGCAGCCTCAGGGGAACAGAGACCCAGTACTTC. Residues: CASSLRGTETQYF.

This rearrangement joins TRBV9 to TRBJ2-6, with TRBD1 matching 9 bases. This CDR3 has 17 residues. Looked up from germline, CDR1 is SGDLS and CDR2 is YYNGEE. With 4 bases clipped from V and 0 bases from J, the junction kept 5 bases outside the gene matches. The CDR3 reads CASSRGTGFSGANVLTF. The CDR3 DNA sequence: TGTGCCAGCAGCCGCGGGACAGGGTTCTCTGGGGCCAACGTCCTGACTTTC.

The chain uses TRBV7-3 and TRBJ2-1; perhaps TRBD2 as D (5 bases). CDR1 and CDR2 from the germline V gene are SGHTA and FQGTGA. The length of the CDR3 is 16 residues. The V gene lost 6 bases and the J gene lost 0 bases, with 15 bases spanning the gap. This chain's CDR3 is CASSFNGDSSYNEQFF. The CDR3 coding sequence is TGTGCCAGCAGTTTCAACGGGGATAGCTCCTACAATGAGCAGTTCTTC.

This clone came up once. J is TRBJ2-7 and V is TRBV18, with 7 bases matching TRBD1. The CDR3 length is 12 residues. V shed 10 bases, J shed 1 base, and the junction held 4 bases outside the gene matches. The germline gives CDR1 KGHSH, CDR2 LQKENI. The CDR3 here is CATGQASYEQYF. The CDR3 nucleotides are TGTGCCACCGGACAGGCATCCTACGAGCAGTACTTC.

The CDR3 region is CASSQEGLAGGTANEQFF. As DNA, the CDR3 is TGTGCCAGCAGCCAAGAGGGACTAGCGGGAGGGACGGCCAATGAGCAGTTCTTC. The rearrangement links TRBV4-2 to TRBJ2-1, with TRBD2 identical over 16 bases. Germline CDR1 LGHNA, CDR2 YNFKEQ. There are 18 residues in the CDR3. Trimming at V came to 0 bases and at J to 6 bases, leaving 5 bases not matched to a gene.

V is TRBV2 and J is TRBJ2-1, with 10 bases aligning to TRBD2. The trim removed 4 bases at V and 0 bases at J, leaving 3 bases unmatched. CDR1 SNHLY and CDR2 FYNNEI come from the germline V gene. This CDR3 has 16 amino acids. DNA for the CDR3: TGTGCCAGCAGTGGGGGACTAGCGTTCTCCTACAATGAGCAGTTCTTC. Residues: CASSGGLAFSYNEQFF. The full variable domain, in which reference TRBV2 and TRBJ2-1 provide the parts outside the CDR3, is EPEVTQTPSHQVTQMGQEVILRCVPISNHLYFYWYRQILGQKVEFLVSFYNNEISEKSEIFDDQFSVERPDGSNFTLKIRSTKLEDSAMYFCASSGGLAFSYNEQFFGPGTRLTVL.

The chain couples TRBV7-2 to TRBJ1-2; tentatively, D is TRBD1 (5 bases). Looked up from germline, CDR1 is SGHTA and CDR2 is FQGNSA. V was shortened by 1 base and J by 2 bases, with 8 bases between the two germline ends. This CDR3 has 14 amino acids. The CDR3 DNA is TGTGCCAGCAGCTTAGATCCAGGGAACTATGGCTACACCTTC. Translating it yields CASSLDPGNYGYTF.

V gene TRBV15 combines with J gene TRBJ1-2, with D unresolved. CDR1 is LNHNV, CDR2 YYDKDF, per germline (reference sequence). Trimming stripped 5 bases from V and 4 bases from J, with 14 bases between. This CDR3 contains 14 residues. The CDR3 protein is CATSEDGLPYGYTF. For the CDR3, the DNA is TGTGCCACCAGCGAGGACGGACTTCCCTATGGCTACACCTTC.

This clone was seen only once. The chain has TRBV25-1 and TRBJ1-6; TRBD1 matches 8 bases. Germline trimming cut 2 bases from V and 10 bases from J; bases unmatched to any gene: 4. This CDR3 is built from 14 residues. Per the germline V gene, CDR1 is MGHDK and CDR2 is SYGVNS. In DNA, the CDR3 is TGTGCCAGCAGTGAAGTACAGGGGGGCTCACCCCTCCACTTT. It yields the protein CASSEVQGGSPLHF.

The chain combines TRBV7-2 with TRBJ2-1, with 13 bases aligning to TRBD2. The CDR3 consists of 19 residues. Trimming cost V 5 bases and J 7 bases; bases outside gene matches: 17. Germline loops: CDR1 SGHTA, CDR2 FQGNSA. In DNA, the CDR3 is TGTGCCAGCAGCGAGAGGACTAGCGGGAGTATCATGTTAAGGAATGAGCAGTTCTTC. Protein product: CASSERTSGSIMLRNEQFF.

Concerning this clone: The junction differs from germline at one of its ends, possibly a read error. The rearrangement joins TRBV7-9 to TRBJ1-2; D unresolved. The CDR3 runs 12 residues. Germline loops: CDR1 SEHNR, CDR2 FQNEAQ (reference sequence). The CDR3 region is CSSSLDNYGYTF. The CDR3 DNA follows: TGTTCCAGCAGCTTAGACAACTACGGCTACACCTTC. Looking up the rest from reference TRBV7-9 and TRBJ1-2 gives the full variable domain: DTGVSQNPRHKITKRGQNVTFRCDPISEHNRLYWYRQTLGQGPEFLTYFQNEAQLEKSRLLSDRFSAERPKGSFSTLEIQRTEQGDSAMYLCSSSLDNYGYTFGSGTRLTVV.

This clone was detected once. V gene TRBV19 combines with J gene TRBJ2-3; 10 bases are a match to TRBD1. The CDR3 extends over 13 amino acids. Germline V CDR1 and CDR2: LNHDA, SQIVND (reference sequence). V lost 9 bases, J lost 5 bases, and 5 bases stayed unmatched. The CDR3 DNA reads TGTGCCAGCTCGGACAGGGGGAAAGATACGCAGTATTTT. It encodes CASSDRGKDTQYF.

The rearrangement uses TRBV29-1 and TRBJ2-3; TRBD2 agrees at 8 bases. After removal of 8 bases from V and 0 bases from J, the junction contained 7 bases not matched to a gene. The CDR3 extends over 14 amino acids. Per germline, CDR1 SQVTM and CDR2 ANQGSEA. The CDR3 coding sequence is TGCAGCCGCTCGGGGGGGTCTAGCACAGATACGCAGTATTTT. Amino acids: CSRSGGSSTDTQYF.

V gene TRBV9 combines with J gene TRBJ1-4; tentatively, D is TRBD1 (6 bases). V lost 0 bases and J 7 bases, leaving 19 bases between the germline ends. Germline CDR1 and CDR2: SGDLS and YYNGEE. CDR3 length: 17 residues. The CDR3 spells CASSVGGGGGQGEKLFF. The CDR3 DNA sequence: TGTGCCAGCAGCGTAGGGGGAGGCGGGGGGCAAGGTGAAAAACTGTTTTTT. The whole variable domain, remainder taken from reference TRBV9 and TRBJ1-4, is DSGVTQTPKHLITATGQRVTLRCSPRSGDLSVYWYQQSLDQGLQFLIQYYNGEERAKGNILERFSAQQFPDLHSELNLSSLELGDSALYFCASSVGGGGGQGEKLFFGSGTQLSVL.

The rearrangement joins TRBV5-1 to TRBJ2-2; TRBD1 is a possible D gene (5 bases). Germline values: CDR1 SGHRS, CDR2 YFSETQ. This CDR3 is 15 amino acids long. The germline V and J ends were trimmed by 2 bases and 7 bases, with 15 bases remaining between them. The CDR3 DNA follows: TGCGCCAGCAGCTTACGACAGACGCAAGGCGGGGAGCTGTTTTTT. It yields the protein CASSLRQTQGGELFF.

The chain carries TRBV6-1 and TRBJ1-2, with a possible D match to TRBD1 (5 bases). Germline values: CDR1 MNHNS, CDR2 SASEGT. CDR3 length equals 15 residues. Trimming pared 5 bases from V and 2 bases from J, leaving 15 bases between. The CDR3, as DNA: TGTGCCAGCAGTTCGTCGGGGGTCATAAACTATGGCTACACCTTC. This sequence encodes CASSSSGVINYGYTF.

V and J are TRBV30 and TRBJ1-5; TRBD1 is a possible D gene (6 bases). Trimming took off 0 bases at V and 7 bases at J, with 13 bases between the two ends. The CDR3 sequence is 14 residues long. Germline values: CDR1 GTSNPN, CDR2 SVGIG (reference sequence). CDR3: CAWSVQGGGQPQHF. The DNA of the CDR3 is TGTGCCTGGAGTGTACAAGGGGGTGGACAGCCCCAGCATTTT.